This T cell receptor beta chain stems from a study of T cell repertoires in cytomegalovirus infection. From the reads, TCRdb called clonotypes with MiXCR, one entry per CDR3 protein. This sample yields about 830,000 distinct CDR3 sequences, of which approximately 32% are seen a single time; around 12% belongs to the top ten. About this clonotype: Antigen unknown.

Germline-derived CDR1 and CDR2 are MNHNY and SVGAGI (reference sequence). With 2 bases clipped from V and 0 bases from J, the junction kept 7 bases outside the gene matches. CDR3 size: 17 residues. This chain connects TRBV6-6 to TRBJ2-7; 10 positions agree with TRBD2. The material was cultured CD8+ T cells from PBMCs, obtained from culture after CMV antigen stimulation. This TCR derives from a human donor in good health (CMV status not recorded). Some clones in this sample may be carry-over from other donors' samples. The CDR3 is CASSYPVAGGPSYEQYF. The CDR3 region has the DNA TGTGCCAGCAGTTACCCGGTAGCGGGGGGCCCCTCCTACGAGCAGTACTTC.